A single sample is the source of the 19 T cell receptor beta chains below, sequenced in a study of blood T cell repertoires in COVID-19. Sequencing used immunoSEQ multiplex PCR; TCRdb keeps in-frame clones, though not all of them. Among more than 85,000 clones, 87% were seen once, and the ten largest hold about 17%. The sample taken for sequencing was peripheral blood. These receptors were obtained from a human donor in a cohort sampled during active COVID-19.

V and J are TRBV24-1 and TRBJ1-1, with D perhaps TRBD1 (5 bases). From germline, CDR1 is KGHDR and CDR2 SFDVKD. V was pared by 10 bases and J by 1 base, with 12 bases between. There are 13 residues in the CDR3. The CDR3 DNA reads TGTGCCACGGCCGCAGGGCAGAACACTGAAGCTTTCTTT. It encodes CATAAGQNTEAFF.

This chain connects TRBV18 to TRBJ1-6; 11 nucleotides match TRBD1. In germline, CDR1 is KGHSH, CDR2 LQKENI. J gave up 10 bases and V 5 bases, and 7 bases lay outside the gene matches. The CDR3 sequence is 15 residues long. The chain's CDR3 is CASSSGQGAWSPLHF. DNA of the CDR3: TGTGCCAGCTCATCTGGACAGGGGGCATGGTCACCCCTCCACTTT.

This clone was seen more than once but under ten times. This sequence joins TRBV3-1 (or the pseudogene TRBV3-2) and TRBJ2-1; possibly TRBD2 for D (6 bases). This CDR3 is built from 14 residues. With 6 bases removed from V and 3 bases from J, the gap between germline ends came to 12 bases. Germline V CDR1 and CDR2: LGHDT, YNNKEL (reference sequence). CDR3 nucleotides: TGTGCCAGCAGGCAACTAGCAGACTACAATGAGCAGTTCTTC. Translated: CASRQLADYNEQFF.

The gene calls are TRBV1 and TRBJ1-2. TRBV1 corresponds to a pseudogene. The CDR3 spans 9 residues. Here the CDR3 reads CTSSLGGTF. The DNA of the CDR3 is TGCACCAGCAGCCTGGGAGGCACCTTC.

The chain is built from TRBV19 and TRBJ1-5; TRBD1 matches 9 bases. Losses at the gene ends were 5 bases for V and 5 bases for J; bases not matched to a gene: 7. The germline gives CDR1 LNHDA, CDR2 SQIVND (reference sequence). This CDR3 region has 15 residues. The CDR3 spells CASSPDRGGYQPQHF. The CDR3 DNA reads as TGTGCCAGTAGTCCGGACAGGGGTGGGTATCAGCCCCAGCATTTT.

The rearrangement links TRBV7-2 to TRBJ1-2, with D uncertain. The ends were cut back, 1 base at V and 1 base at J, with 7 bases in the middle. This CDR3 contains 14 residues. CDR1 and CDR2 from the germline V gene are SGHTA and FQGNSA. The CDR3 DNA reads TGTGCCAGCAGCTTAGGGGCAGTTAACTATGGCTACACCTTC. It translates to CASSLGAVNYGYTF.

The chain links TRBV15 to TRBJ1-2; 9 bases agree with TRBD1. This CDR3 region has 16 residues. Per germline, CDR1 LNHNV and CDR2 YYDKDF (reference sequence). J gave up 6 bases and V 0 bases, and 8 bases lay outside the gene matches. Here the CDR3 DNA reads TGTGCCACCAGCAGAGAGGGACAGGGAAGCCTTGATGGCTACACCTTC. Translating it yields CATSREGQGSLDGYTF.

The chain recombines TRBV6-5 with TRBJ2-7; 7 bases line up with TRBD1. Germline V gene lookup returns CDR1 MNHEY and CDR2 SVGAGI. The CDR3 contains 14 residues. The V segment lost 5 bases and the J segment 4 bases; nucleotides outside the gene matches: 8. CDR3 sequence: CASSTPTGKYEQYF. Here the CDR3 DNA reads TGTGCCAGCAGTACTCCGACAGGGAAATACGAGCAGTACTTC.

The genes are TRBV5-8 and TRBJ1-5; D might be TRBD1 (5 bases). The CDR3 totals 13 residues. Germline-derived CDR1 and CDR2 are SGHTS and YDEGEE. Trimming left V 2 bases short and J 5 bases short, with 8 bases between. CDR3 amino acids: CASSFSGDQPQHF. The DNA of the CDR3 is TGTGCCAGCAGCTTTTCGGGGGATCAGCCCCAGCATTTT.

This rearrangement joins TRBV2 to TRBJ1-1; D possibly corresponds to TRBD1 (5 bases). The V end lost 7 bases, the J end lost 1 base, and 19 bases lay between the germline ends. The CDR3 runs 16 residues. Germline values: CDR1 SNHLY, CDR2 FYNNEI. The CDR3 protein is CASMRGGTAQNTEAFF. The CDR3 bases are TGTGCCAGCATGAGGGGAGGGACCGCACAGAACACTGAAGCTTTCTTT. Full variable domain (rest looked up from reference TRBV2 and TRBJ1-1): EPEVTQTPSHQVTQMGQEVILRCVPISNHLYFYWYRQILGQKVEFLVSFYNNEISEKSEIFDDQFSVERPDGSNFTLKIRSTKLEDSAMYFCASMRGGTAQNTEAFFGQGTRLTVV.

The chain is built from TRBV24-1 and TRBJ2-5; no reliable D call. This CDR3 spans 15 amino acids. Trimming removed 0 bases from V and 1 base from J, with 8 bases in between. The germline V gene encodes CDR1 KGHDR and CDR2 SFDVKD. CDR3 amino acids: CATSDLLGLQETQYF. CDR3 DNA: TGTGCCACCAGTGATTTGCTGGGCCTCCAAGAGACCCAGTACTTC.

The V and J genes are TRBV4-2 and TRBJ1-1; D is uncertain. The CDR3 consists of 15 residues. V was cut by 0 bases and J by 0 bases, with 8 bases left in between. Germline loops: CDR1 LGHNA, CDR2 YNFKEQ. The CDR3 sequence: CASSQDLAVNTEAFF. The CDR3 DNA reads as TGTGCCAGCAGCCAAGATCTAGCAGTGAACACTGAAGCTTTCTTT.

The rearrangement uses TRBV11-2 and TRBJ2-3; 8 nucleotides agree with TRBD2. Looked up from germline, CDR1 is SGHAT and CDR2 is FQNNGV. V shed 5 bases, J shed 5 bases, and the junction held 15 bases outside the gene matches. The CDR3 is made up of 17 amino acids. The CDR3 loop reads CASSLGRGGPRGDTQYF. CDR3 sequence (DNA): TGTGCCAGCAGCCTGGGACGGGGGGGTCCCCGTGGAGATACGCAGTATTTT.

The chain combines TRBV14 with TRBJ1-1, with D uncertain. Germline CDR1 is SGHDN and CDR2 is FVKESK. The CDR3 sequence is 15 residues long. Trimming pared 2 bases from V and 0 bases from J, leaving 10 bases between. The CDR3 nucleotides are TGTGCCAGCAGCCAACAGGCGACAATGAACACTGAAGCTTTCTTT. Translation gives CASSQQATMNTEAFF.

The genes are TRBV6-5 and TRBJ1-6; TRBD1 agrees at 10 bases. V gave up 7 bases and J gave up 8 bases; unmatched junction bases: 8. This CDR3 is 15 amino acids long. CDR1 is MNHEY and CDR2 is SVGAGI in the germline V gene. CDR3 bases: TGTGCCAGCAAGATTGCGACAGGGGGCGATTCACCCCTCCACTTT. Translated, it gives CASKIATGGDSPLHF.

This chain links TRBV6-5 with TRBJ1-3; D is perhaps TRBD1 (6 bases). In germline, CDR1 is MNHEY, CDR2 SVGAGI. CDR3 length equals 15 residues. V was clipped by 2 bases and J by 1 base, with 9 bases between them. In DNA, the CDR3 is TGTGCCAGCAGTTACGGCAGGGGATCTGGAAACACCATATATTTT. Residues: CASSYGRGSGNTIYF.

This clone appeared a few times. The rearrangement uses TRBV7-6 and TRBJ2-7; D perhaps matches TRBD2 (6 bases). This CDR3 has 17 amino acids. Trimming removed 5 bases at V and 6 bases at J, with 26 bases between. The germline CDR1 and CDR2 sequences are SGHVS and FNYEAQ. The CDR3 here is CASSPGGWGTYGFEQYF. The CDR3 DNA reads as TGTGCCAGCAGCCCCGGAGGGTGGGGGACTTACGGTTTCGAGCAGTACTTC.

The gene calls are TRBV7-3 and TRBJ2-7, with 8 bases fitting TRBD2. The CDR3 extends over 13 amino acids. V lost 5 bases to trimming and J lost 4 bases; unmatched junction nucleotides: 4. CDR1 and CDR2 from the germline V gene are SGHTA and FQGTGA. As DNA, the CDR3 is TGTGCCAGCAGCCCCGGGGGGGGGTACGAGCAGTACTTC. Amino acid sequence: CASSPGGGYEQYF.

This clone showed up just once. J is TRBJ1-2 and V is TRBV7-9; tentatively, D is TRBD1 (6 bases). The CDR3 has 14 residues. Germline lookup yields CDR1 SEHNR and CDR2 FQNEAQ (reference sequence). With 5 bases removed from V and 4 bases from J, the gap between germline ends came to 14 bases. The CDR3 protein is CASSHRQDLYGYTF. Here the CDR3 DNA reads TGTGCCAGCAGCCATAGACAGGACCTCTATGGCTACACCTTC.